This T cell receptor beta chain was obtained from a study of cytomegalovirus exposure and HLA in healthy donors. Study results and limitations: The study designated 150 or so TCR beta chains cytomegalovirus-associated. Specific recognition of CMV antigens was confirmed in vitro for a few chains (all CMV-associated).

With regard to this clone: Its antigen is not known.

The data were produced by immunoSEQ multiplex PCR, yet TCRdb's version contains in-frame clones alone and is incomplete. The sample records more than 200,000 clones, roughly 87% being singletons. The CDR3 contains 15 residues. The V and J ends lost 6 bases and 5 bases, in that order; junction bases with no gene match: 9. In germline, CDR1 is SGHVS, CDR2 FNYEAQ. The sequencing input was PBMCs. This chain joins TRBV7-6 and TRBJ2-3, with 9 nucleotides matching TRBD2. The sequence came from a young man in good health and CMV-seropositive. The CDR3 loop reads CASRIGTSQGDTQYF. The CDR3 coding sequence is TGTGCCAGCAGGATCGGGACTAGCCAAGGAGATACGCAGTATTTT.